These 6 T cell receptor beta chains came from one sample sequenced in a study of OX40 agonist ivuxolimab in advanced cancers. The method was immunoSEQ multiplex PCR; TCRdb's version includes in-frame clones alone and lacks a portion of them. The repertoire holds 50,000 to 80,000 clones, 91% seen once, with less than 6% in the top ten. The sequences come from CD4+ or CD8+ T cells sorted from blood, collected in a trial of the OX40 agonist ivuxolimab. Receptors were obtained from an adult with an advanced solid tumor such as melanoma, head and neck, liver or kidney cancer.

This chain uses TRBV21-1 with TRBJ2-2; TRBD2, the D gene given by the table, was not confirmed from the DNA. TRBV21-1 is annotated as a pseudogene. The CDR3 runs to 15 residues. The CDR3 sequence: CASSGLNGLTGELFF. The CDR3 DNA sequence: TGTGCCAGCAGCGGGTTAAATGGACTGACCGGGGAGCTGTTTTTT.

This chain connects TRBV2 to TRBJ1-5, with 9 bases fitting TRBD1. The V and J ends lost 5 bases and 7 bases, in that order; junction bases with no gene match: 18. Germline CDR1 and CDR2: SNHLY and FYNNEI. The CDR3 is 18 residues long. The CDR3 is CASSRGTGSTLVGQPQHF. The CDR3 DNA follows: TGTGCCAGCAGTCGCGGGACAGGGTCAACATTGGTAGGACAGCCCCAGCATTTT. Using reference TRBV2 and TRBJ1-5 for the parts outside the CDR3, the full variable domain is EPEVTQTPSHQVTQMGQEVILRCVPISNHLYFYWYRQILGQKVEFLVSFYNNEISEKSEIFDDQFSVERPDGSNFTLKIRSTKLEDSAMYFCASSRGTGSTLVGQPQHFGDGTRLSIL.

About this clone: Other DNA sequences in this specimen translate into the identical CDR3. The chain carries TRBV5-1 and TRBJ2-7, with no clear D. V was cut by 4 bases and J by 4 bases, with 6 bases left in between. The CDR3 runs 11 residues. CDR1 and CDR2 from the germline V gene are SGHRS and YFSETQ. CDR3 nucleotides: TGCGCCAGCAGCCTGGATTACGAGCAGTACTTC. Protein product: CASSLDYEQYF.

This chain joins TRBV7-2 and TRBJ1-4, with D possibly matching TRBD1 (6 bases). The germline V and J ends were trimmed by 5 bases and 8 bases, with 15 bases remaining between them. CDR1 and CDR2 from the germline V gene are SGHTA and FQGNSA. The CDR3 is 14 amino acids. This CDR3 reads CASSQQGQGEKLFF. Written as DNA, the CDR3 is TGTGCCAGCAGCCAACAGGGTCAAGGGGAAAAACTGTTTTTT.

The chain couples TRBV19 to TRBJ2-7, with D tentatively TRBD1 (5 bases). Germline CDR1 reads LNHDA; CDR2 reads SQIVND (reference sequence). V shed 1 base and J shed 2 bases, with 15 bases lying between them. This CDR3 comprises 16 residues. CDR3 coding DNA: TGTGCCAGTAGTATAGGGGATGGGGCCATCCCCTACGAGCAGTACTTC. Protein: CASSIGDGAIPYEQYF.

The V gene is TRBV9, the J gene TRBJ1-2; the D is unclear. V lost 0 bases to trimming and J lost 1 base, with 10 bases between them. Germline CDR1 SGDLS, CDR2 YYNGEE. This CDR3 is 15 amino acids long. In DNA form, the CDR3 reads TGTGCCAGCAGCGTAGATCCAGGCCTTAACTATGGCTACACCTTC. Its translation is CASSVDPGLNYGYTF.